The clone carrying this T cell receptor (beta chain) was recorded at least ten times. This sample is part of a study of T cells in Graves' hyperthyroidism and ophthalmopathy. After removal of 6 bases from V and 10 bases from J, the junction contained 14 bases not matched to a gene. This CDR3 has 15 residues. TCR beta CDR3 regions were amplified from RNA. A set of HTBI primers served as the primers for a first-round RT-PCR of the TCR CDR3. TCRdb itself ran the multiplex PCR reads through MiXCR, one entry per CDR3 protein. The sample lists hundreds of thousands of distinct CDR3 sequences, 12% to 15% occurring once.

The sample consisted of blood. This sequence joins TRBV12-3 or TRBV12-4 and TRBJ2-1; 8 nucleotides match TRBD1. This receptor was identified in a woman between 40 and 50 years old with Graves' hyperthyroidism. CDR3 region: CASRESGTGSNEQFF. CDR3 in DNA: TGTGCCAGCAGAGAATCCGGGACAGGTAGCAACGAGCAGTTCTTC.